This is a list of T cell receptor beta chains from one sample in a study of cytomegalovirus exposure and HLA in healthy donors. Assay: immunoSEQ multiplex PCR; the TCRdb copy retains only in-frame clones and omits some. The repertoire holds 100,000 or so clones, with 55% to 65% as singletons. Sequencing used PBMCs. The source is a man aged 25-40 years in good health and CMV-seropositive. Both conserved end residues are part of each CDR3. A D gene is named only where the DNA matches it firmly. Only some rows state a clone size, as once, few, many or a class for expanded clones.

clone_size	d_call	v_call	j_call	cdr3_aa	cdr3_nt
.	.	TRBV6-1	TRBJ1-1	CASSSRGAGPTEAFF	TGTGCCAGCAGCTCCCGGGGGGCAGGTCCCACTGAAGCTTTCTTT
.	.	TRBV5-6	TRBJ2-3	CASSLGEADTQYF	TGTGCCAGCAGCTTGGGGGAGGCAGATACGCAGTATTTT
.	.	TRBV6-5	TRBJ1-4	CASSPRDEKLFF	TGTGCCAGCAGCCCGAGGGATGAAAAACTGTTTTTT
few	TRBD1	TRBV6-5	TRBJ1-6	CAISPTGGENSPLHF	TGTGCCATCAGTCCGACAGGGGGCGAAAATTCACCCCTCCACTTT
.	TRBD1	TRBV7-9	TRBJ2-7	CASSPGTGGYEQYF	TGTGCCAGCAGCCCCGGGACAGGGGGCTACGAGCAGTACTTC
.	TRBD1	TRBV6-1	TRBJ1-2	CASSMTGSFYGYTF	TGTGCCAGCAGTATGACAGGGTCGTTCTATGGCTACACCTTC
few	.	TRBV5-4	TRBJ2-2	CASSSEVGPSGELFF	TGTGCCAGCAGCTCCGAAGTGGGGCCCTCCGGGGAGCTGTTTTTT
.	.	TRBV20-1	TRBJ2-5	CSGRPLETQYF	TGCAGTGGGAGGCCTCTGGAGACCCAGTACTTC
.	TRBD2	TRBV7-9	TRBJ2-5	CASSLAIAGGLETQYF	TGTGCCAGCAGCTTAGCTATAGCGGGAGGGTTGGAGACCCAGTACTTC
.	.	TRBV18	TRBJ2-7	CASSPILSEVGEQYF	TGTGCCAGCTCACCAATTTTAAGTGAGGTAGGCGAGCAGTACTTC
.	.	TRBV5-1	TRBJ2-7	CASSLAGQTYEQYF	TGCGCCAGCAGCTTGGCCGGACAGACCTACGAGCAGTACTTC
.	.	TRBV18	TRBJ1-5	CASSSSGANQPQHF	TGTGCCAGCTCATCTTCAGGGGCCAATCAGCCCCAGCATTTT
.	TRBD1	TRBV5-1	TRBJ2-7	CASSQGANYEQYF	TGCGCCAGCAGTCAGGGGGCGAACTACGAGCAGTACTTC
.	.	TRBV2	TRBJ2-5	CASSALTGEETQYF	TGTGCCAGCAGCGCCCTGACAGGAGAAGAGACCCAGTACTTC
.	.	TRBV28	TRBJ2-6	CASRSGQGLTGANVLTF	TGTGCCAGCAGGAGCGGGCAGGGATTGACTGGGGCCAACGTCCTGACTTTC
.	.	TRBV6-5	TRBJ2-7	CASSQKVRGEQYF	TGTGCCAGCAGTCAGAAAGTCAGGGGCGAGCAGTACTTC
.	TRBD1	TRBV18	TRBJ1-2	CASSRSGTGVHTF	TGTGCCAGCTCACGTTCCGGGACAGGGGTTCACACCTTC
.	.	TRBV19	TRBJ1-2	CASSTRTVSNYGYTF	TGTGCCAGTAGTACAAGGACAGTCTCTAACTATGGCTACACCTTC
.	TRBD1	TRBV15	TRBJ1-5	CATSQQGSNQPQHF	TGTGCCACCAGTCAACAGGGGAGCAATCAGCCCCAGCATTTT
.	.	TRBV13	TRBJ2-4	CASSFGGDGDIQYF	TGTGCCAGCAGCTTTGGCGGGGACGGGGACATTCAGTACTTC
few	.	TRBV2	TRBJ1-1	CASSQQVEAFF	TGTGCCAGCAGTCAACAGGTTGAAGCTTTCTTT
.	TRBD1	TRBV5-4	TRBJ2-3	CASRRTTQGLTDTQYF	TGTGCCAGCAGGCGGACCACACAGGGGCTCACAGATACGCAGTATTTT
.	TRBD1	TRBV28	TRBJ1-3	CASSSGGLPGNTIYF	TGTGCCAGCAGTTCAGGGGGCTTGCCTGGAAACACCATATATTTT
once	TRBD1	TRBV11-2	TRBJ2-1	CASSFLGQGGLNEQFF	TGTGCCAGCAGCTTCCTCGGACAGGGGGGTTTAAATGAGCAGTTCTTC
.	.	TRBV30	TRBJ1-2	CAWARPNYGYTF	TGTGCCTGGGCGCGCCCCAACTATGGCTACACCTTC
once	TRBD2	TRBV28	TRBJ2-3	CASGLASSTDTQYF	TGTGCCAGTGGACTAGCGAGTTCCACAGATACGCAGTATTTT
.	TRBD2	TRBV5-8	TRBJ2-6	CASSLEVPSGGATGANVLTF	TGTGCCAGCAGCTTGGAGGTCCCTAGCGGGGGGGCAACTGGGGCCAACGTCCTGACTTTC
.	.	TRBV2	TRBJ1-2	CASSDDRGAVSNYGYTF	TGTGCCAGCAGTGATGACCGCGGGGCGGTATCAAACTATGGCTACACCTTC